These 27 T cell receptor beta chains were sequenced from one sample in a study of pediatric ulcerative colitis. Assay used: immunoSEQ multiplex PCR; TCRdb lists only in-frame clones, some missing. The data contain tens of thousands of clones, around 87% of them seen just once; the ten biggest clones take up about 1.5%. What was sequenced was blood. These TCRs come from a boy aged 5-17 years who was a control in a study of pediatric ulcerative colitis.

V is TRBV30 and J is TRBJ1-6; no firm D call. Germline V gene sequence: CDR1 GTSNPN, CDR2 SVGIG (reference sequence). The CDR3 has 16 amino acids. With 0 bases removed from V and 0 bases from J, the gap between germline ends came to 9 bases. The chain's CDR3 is CAWSVTVASYNSPLHF. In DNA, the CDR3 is TGTGCCTGGAGTGTCACAGTTGCCTCCTATAATTCACCCCTCCACTTT.

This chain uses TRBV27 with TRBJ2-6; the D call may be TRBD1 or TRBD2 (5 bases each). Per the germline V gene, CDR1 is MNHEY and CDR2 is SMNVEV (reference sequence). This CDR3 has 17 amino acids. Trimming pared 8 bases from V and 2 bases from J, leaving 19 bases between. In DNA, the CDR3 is TGTGCCAGCTTAGAACGGGGTTTGGGACCTGGGGCCAACGTCCTGACTTTC. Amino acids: CASLERGLGPGANVLTF.

CDR3 DNA: TGTGCCAGCAGTTTCCAGGGAGGACCCCAGTATGAGGGCTACACCTTC. Translated: CASSFQGGPQYEGYTF. The genes are TRBV28 and TRBJ1-2; a weak D match, TRBD1 (5 bases). The V gene lost 3 bases and the J gene lost 8 bases, with 22 bases spanning the gap. The germline V gene has CDR1 MDHEN and CDR2 SYDVKM. The length of the CDR3 is 16 residues.

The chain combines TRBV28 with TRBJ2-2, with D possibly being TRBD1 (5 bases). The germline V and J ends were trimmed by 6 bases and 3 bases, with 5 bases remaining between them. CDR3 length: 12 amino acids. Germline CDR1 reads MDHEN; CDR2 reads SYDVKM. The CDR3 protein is CASRQDTGELFF. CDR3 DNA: TGTGCCAGCAGACAGGACACCGGGGAGCTGTTTTTT.

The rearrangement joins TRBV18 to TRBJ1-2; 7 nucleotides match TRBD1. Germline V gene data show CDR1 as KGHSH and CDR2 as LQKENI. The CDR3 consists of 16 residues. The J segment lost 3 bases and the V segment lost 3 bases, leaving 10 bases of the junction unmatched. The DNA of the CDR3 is TGTGCCAGCTCACCGGCATCCCAGGGGGGTTACTATGGCTACACCTTC. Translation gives CASSPASQGGYYGYTF.

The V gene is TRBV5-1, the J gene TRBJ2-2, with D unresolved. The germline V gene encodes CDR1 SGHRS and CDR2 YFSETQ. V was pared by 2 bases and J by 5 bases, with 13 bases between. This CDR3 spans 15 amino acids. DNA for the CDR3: TGCGCCAGCAGCTTATTGAGAGCTACAACCGGGGAGCTGTTTTTT. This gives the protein CASSLLRATTGELFF.

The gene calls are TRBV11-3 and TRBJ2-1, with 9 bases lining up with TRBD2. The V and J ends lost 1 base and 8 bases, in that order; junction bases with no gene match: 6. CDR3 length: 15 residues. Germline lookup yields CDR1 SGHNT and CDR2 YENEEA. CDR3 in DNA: TGTGCCAGCAGCTTAGGGCGGGAGGGCCATGATGAGCAGTTCTTC. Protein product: CASSLGREGHDEQFF.

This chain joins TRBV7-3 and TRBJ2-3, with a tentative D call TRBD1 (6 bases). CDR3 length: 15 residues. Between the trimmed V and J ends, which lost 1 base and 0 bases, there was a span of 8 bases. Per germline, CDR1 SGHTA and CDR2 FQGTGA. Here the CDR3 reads CASSLRGPSTDTQYF. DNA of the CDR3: TGTGCCAGCAGCTTAAGGGGGCCTAGCACAGATACGCAGTATTTT.

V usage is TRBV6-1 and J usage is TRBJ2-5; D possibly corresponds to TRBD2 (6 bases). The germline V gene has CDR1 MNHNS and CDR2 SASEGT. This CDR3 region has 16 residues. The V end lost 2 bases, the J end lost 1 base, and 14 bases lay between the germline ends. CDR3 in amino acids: CASSEYSGEGQETQYF. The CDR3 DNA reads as TGTGCCAGCAGTGAATATTCGGGAGAGGGCCAAGAGACCCAGTACTTC.

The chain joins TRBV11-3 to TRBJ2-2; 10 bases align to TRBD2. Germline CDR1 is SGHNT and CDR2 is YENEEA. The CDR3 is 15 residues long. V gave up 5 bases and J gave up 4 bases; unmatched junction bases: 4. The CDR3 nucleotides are TGTGCCAGCAGCACCATAGCGGGAGGCACCGGGGAGCTGTTTTTT. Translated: CASSTIAGGTGELFF. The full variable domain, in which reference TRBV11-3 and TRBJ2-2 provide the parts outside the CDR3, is EAGVVQSPRYKIIEKKQPVAFWCNPISGHNTLYWYLQNLGQGPELLIRYENEEAVDDSQLPKDRFSAERLKGVDSTLKIQPAELGDSAVYLCASSTIAGGTGELFFGEGSRLTVL.

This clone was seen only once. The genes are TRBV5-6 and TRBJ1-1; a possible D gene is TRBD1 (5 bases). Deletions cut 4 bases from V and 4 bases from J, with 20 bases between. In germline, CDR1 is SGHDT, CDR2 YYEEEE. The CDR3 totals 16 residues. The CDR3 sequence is CASSLLTGTRSTEAFF. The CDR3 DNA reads TGTGCCAGCAGCCTCTTAACCGGGACCCGCTCCACTGAAGCTTTCTTT.

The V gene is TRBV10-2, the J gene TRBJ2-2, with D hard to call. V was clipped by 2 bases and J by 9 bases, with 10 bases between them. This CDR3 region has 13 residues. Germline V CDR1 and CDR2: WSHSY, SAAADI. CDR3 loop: CASSEAERRELFF. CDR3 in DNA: TGCGCCAGCAGTGAGGCGGAGCGCCGGGAGCTGTTTTTT.

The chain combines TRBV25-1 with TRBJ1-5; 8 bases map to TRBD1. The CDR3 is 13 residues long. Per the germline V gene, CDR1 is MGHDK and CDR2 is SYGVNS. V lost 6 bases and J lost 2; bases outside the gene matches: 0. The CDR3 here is CASRGQGNQPQHF. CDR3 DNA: TGTGCCAGCAGGGGACAGGGCAATCAGCCCCAGCATTTT.

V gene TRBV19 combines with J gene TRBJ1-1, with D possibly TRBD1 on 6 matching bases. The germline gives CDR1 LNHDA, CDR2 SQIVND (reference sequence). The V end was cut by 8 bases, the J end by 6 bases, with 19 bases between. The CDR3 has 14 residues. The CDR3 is CASRQVRTGPEAFF. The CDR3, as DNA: TGTGCCAGTCGACAGGTCCGAACCGGGCCTGAAGCTTTCTTT. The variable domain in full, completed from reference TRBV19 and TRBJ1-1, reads DGGITQSPKYLFRKEGQNVTLSCEQNLNHDAMYWYRQDPGQGLRLIYYSQIVNDFQKGDIAEGYSVSREKKESFPLTVTSAQKNPTAFYLCASRQVRTGPEAFFGQGTRLTVV.

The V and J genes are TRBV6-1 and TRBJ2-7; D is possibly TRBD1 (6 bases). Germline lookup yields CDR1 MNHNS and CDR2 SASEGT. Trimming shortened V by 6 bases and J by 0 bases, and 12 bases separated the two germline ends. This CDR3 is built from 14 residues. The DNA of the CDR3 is TGTGCCAGCAGCACTGACAGGCTCTCCTACGAGCAGTACTTC. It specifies CASSTDRLSYEQYF.

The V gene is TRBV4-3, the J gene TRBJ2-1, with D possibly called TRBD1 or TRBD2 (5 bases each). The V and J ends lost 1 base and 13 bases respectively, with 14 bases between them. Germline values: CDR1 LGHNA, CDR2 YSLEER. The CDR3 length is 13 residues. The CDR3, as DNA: TGCGCCAGCAGCCAAGTTTTTTGGGGGTATCAGTTCTTC. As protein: CASSQVFWGYQFF.

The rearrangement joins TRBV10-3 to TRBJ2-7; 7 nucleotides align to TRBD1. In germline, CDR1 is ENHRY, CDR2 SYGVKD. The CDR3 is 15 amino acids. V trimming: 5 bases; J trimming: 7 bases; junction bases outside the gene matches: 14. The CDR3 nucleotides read TGTGCCATCAGTAAGAGGACAGGCCAGCTTGAGGAGCAGTACTTC. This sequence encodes CAISKRTGQLEEQYF.

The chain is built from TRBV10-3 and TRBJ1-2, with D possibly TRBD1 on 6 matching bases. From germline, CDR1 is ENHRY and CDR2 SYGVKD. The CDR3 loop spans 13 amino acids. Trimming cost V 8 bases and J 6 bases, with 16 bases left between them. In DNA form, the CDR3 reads TGTGCCATCTCACAGGGAGGGTCGGATGGCTACACCTTC. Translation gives CAISQGGSDGYTF.

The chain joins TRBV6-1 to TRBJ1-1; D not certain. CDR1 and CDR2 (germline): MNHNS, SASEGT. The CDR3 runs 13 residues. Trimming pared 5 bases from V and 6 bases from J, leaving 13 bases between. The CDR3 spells CASSPPEIAEAFF. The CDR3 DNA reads TGTGCCAGCAGTCCCCCAGAAATCGCTGAAGCTTTCTTT.

CDR3 coding DNA: TGTGCCAGTGGACAGGGGTCCACAGATACGCAGTATTTT. The encoded protein is CASGQGSTDTQYF. The chain couples TRBV19 to TRBJ2-3; TRBD1 matches at 9 bases. V shed 8 bases, J shed 2 bases, and the junction held 2 bases outside the gene matches. Germline V CDR1 and CDR2: LNHDA, SQIVND (reference sequence). The CDR3 spans 13 residues. The variable domain in full, with the rest retrieved from reference TRBV19 and TRBJ2-3, is DGGITQSPKYLFRKEGQNVTLSCEQNLNHDAMYWYRQDPGQGLRLIYYSQIVNDFQKGDIAEGYSVSREKKESFPLTVTSAQKNPTAFYLCASGQGSTDTQYFGPGTRLTVL.

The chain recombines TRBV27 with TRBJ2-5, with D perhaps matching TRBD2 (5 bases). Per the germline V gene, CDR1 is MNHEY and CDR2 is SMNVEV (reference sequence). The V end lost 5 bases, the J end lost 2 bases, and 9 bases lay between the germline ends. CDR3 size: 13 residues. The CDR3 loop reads CASSTRLQETQYF. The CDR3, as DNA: TGTGCCAGCAGTACTAGACTTCAAGAGACCCAGTACTTC.

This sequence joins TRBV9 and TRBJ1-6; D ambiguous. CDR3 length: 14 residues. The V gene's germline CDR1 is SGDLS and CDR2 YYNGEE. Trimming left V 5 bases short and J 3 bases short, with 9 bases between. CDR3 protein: CASSEGYYNSPLHF. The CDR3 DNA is TGTGCCAGCAGTGAGGGTTACTATAATTCACCCCTCCACTTT.

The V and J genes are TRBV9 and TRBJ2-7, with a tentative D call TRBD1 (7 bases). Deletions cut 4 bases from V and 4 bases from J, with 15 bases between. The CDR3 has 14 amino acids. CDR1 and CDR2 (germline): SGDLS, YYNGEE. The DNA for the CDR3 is TGTGCCAGCAGCCGGCAGTCAGGGGGGTACGAGCAGTACTTC. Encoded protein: CASSRQSGGYEQYF.

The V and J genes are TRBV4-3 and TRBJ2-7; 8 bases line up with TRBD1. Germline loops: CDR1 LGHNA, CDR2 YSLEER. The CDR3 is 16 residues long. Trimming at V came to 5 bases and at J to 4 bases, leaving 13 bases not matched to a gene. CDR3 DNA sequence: TGCGCCAGCAGCTTCAACTGGGGACAGGCCGGGTACGAGCAGTACTTC. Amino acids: CASSFNWGQAGYEQYF.

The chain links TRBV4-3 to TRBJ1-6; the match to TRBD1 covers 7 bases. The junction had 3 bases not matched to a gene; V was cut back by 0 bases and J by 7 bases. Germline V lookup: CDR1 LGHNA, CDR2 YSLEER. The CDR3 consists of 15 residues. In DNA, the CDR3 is TGCGCCAGCAGCCAAGATGAGGACAGGAATTCACCCCTCCACTTT. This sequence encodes CASSQDEDRNSPLHF.

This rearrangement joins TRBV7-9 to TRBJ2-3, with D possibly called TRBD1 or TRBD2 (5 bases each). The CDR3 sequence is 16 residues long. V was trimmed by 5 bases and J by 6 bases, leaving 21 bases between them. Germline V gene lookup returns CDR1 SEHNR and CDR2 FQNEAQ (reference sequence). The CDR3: CASSTKIQGVWDTQYF. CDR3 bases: TGTGCCAGCAGCACCAAAATTCAGGGAGTCTGGGATACGCAGTATTTT.

Written as DNA, the CDR3 is TGTGCCAGCAGCTTAGAGTCTGGGGCCTACGAGCAGTACTTC. This codes for CASSLESGAYEQYF. The gene calls are TRBV7-3 and TRBJ2-7; D is unresolved. Germline V gene lookup returns CDR1 SGHTA and CDR2 FQGTGA. CDR3 length equals 14 residues. The V end lost 2 bases, the J end lost 2 bases, and 10 bases lay between the germline ends. Full variable domain (rest looked up from reference TRBV7-3 and TRBJ2-7): GAGVSQTPSNKVTEKGKYVELRCDPISGHTALYWYRQSLGQGPEFLIYFQGTGAADDSGLPNDRFFAVRPEGSVSTLKIQRTERGDSAVYLCASSLESGAYEQYFGPGTRLTVT.